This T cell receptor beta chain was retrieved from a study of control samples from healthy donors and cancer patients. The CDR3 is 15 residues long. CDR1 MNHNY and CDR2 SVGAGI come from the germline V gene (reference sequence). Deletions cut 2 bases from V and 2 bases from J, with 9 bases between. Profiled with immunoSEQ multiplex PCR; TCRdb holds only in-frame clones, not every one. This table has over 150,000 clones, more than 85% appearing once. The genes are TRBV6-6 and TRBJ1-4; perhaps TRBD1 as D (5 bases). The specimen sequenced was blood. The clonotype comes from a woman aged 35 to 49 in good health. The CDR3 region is CASSYPPGTNEKLFF. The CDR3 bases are TGTGCCAGCAGTTACCCGCCAGGGACTAATGAAAAACTGTTTTTT.